There are many counts of the clone carrying this T cell receptor beta chain. This record comes from a study of cytomegalovirus exposure and HLA in healthy donors. The PCR was carried out with 60 Vbeta primers and 13 Jbeta primers. The table came from immunoSEQ multiplex PCR; TCRdb's copy has only in-frame clones and leaves some out. The data contain 100,000 or so clones, 70% to 80% of them singletons. Germline V gives CDR1 LNHDA, CDR2 SQIVND (reference sequence). The CDR3 sequence is 13 residues long. V shed 2 bases and J shed 5 bases, with 9 bases lying between them. Material for sequencing was PBMCs. V and J are TRBV19 and TRBJ1-1; D not resolved. The sequence was obtained from a man aged 50 or older in good health and CMV-seropositive. CDR3 in DNA: TGTGCCAGTAGTATAAATAGCGGGACTGAAGCTTTCTTT. It codes for CASSINSGTEAFF.